This T cell receptor beta chain derives from a study of shared clonotypes between healthy human individuals. Cells designated naive CD8 were CD45RO-negative and were positively selected for CCR7, with terminally differentiated effector memory CD45RA+ cells excluded. V was trimmed by 5 bases and J by 1 base, leaving 11 bases between them. CDR3 length equals 14 residues. Per germline, CDR1 MNHEY and CDR2 SMNVEV (reference sequence). Assay used: immunoSEQ multiplex PCR; TCRdb lists only in-frame clones, some missing. The table has about 2 million clones, roughly 94% seen once. The receptor's source is a man aged 18 to 30 in good health. The rearrangement links TRBV27 to TRBJ1-1; D is unclear. The sequenced sample consisted of naive CD8+ T cells sorted from blood. The CDR3 here is CASSPHRGNTEAFF. Written as DNA, the CDR3 is TGTGCCAGCAGTCCCCACCGGGGGAACACTGAAGCTTTCTTT.